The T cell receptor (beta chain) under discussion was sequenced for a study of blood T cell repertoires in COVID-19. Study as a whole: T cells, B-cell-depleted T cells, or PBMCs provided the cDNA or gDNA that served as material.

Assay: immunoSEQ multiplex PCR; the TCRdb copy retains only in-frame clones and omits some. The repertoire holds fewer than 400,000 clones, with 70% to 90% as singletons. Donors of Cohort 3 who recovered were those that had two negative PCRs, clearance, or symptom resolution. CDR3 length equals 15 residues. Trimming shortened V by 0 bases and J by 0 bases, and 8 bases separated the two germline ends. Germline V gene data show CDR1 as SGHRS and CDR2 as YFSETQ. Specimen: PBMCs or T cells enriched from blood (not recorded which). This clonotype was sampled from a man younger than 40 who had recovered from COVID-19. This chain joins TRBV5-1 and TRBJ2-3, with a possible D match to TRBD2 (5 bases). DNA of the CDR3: TGCGCCAGCAGCTTGGACGAGGGAAGCACAGATACGCAGTATTTT. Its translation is CASSLDEGSTDTQYF.